This note documents a single TCR beta chain sequence. Its antigen is undetermined. This record belongs to a study of T cell repertoires in cytomegalovirus infection. Whole-study context: Indications of both CMV infection and matching HLA type were provided by public TCR beta signatures. Whole-study findings and limits: In two of eight donors, the top clonotype was HLA-C-restricted CMV-specific. Cumulative frequency of public TCR beta families picked out carriers of CMV plus the relevant HLA.

TCRdb re-called the reads with MiXCR, one entry per CDR3 protein. The repertoire consists of 350,000 to 500,000 distinct CDR3 sequences, with roughly a third occurring once and the leading ten covering about 13%. Germline V lookup: CDR1 SQVTM, CDR2 ANQGSEA. The CDR3 has 12 amino acids. The V end lost 3 bases, the J end lost 5 bases, and 10 bases lay between the germline ends. The TCR sequence derives from a human donor in good health (CMV status not recorded). Some clones in this sample may be carry-over from other donors' samples. The rearrangement joins TRBV29-1 to TRBJ2-5, with no clear D. Sequenced: PBMCs. The CDR3 protein is CSVELGSETQYF. Written as DNA, the CDR3 is TGCAGCGTTGAGTTGGGAAGTGAGACCCAGTACTTC.